Listed below are T cell receptor beta chains from one sample, sequenced in a study of cytomegalovirus exposure and HLA in healthy donors. Clones were read by immunoSEQ multiplex PCR, and TCRdb kept only the in-frame ones, dropping some. This table has 150,000 or so clones, around 90% appearing once. Sequencing used PBMCs. The receptors derive from a woman aged 25 to 39 in good health and CMV-seropositive. CDR3s include the opening cysteine and the closing phenylalanine or tryptophan. A D gene is named only where the DNA matches it firmly. The size of a clone is reported for some rows only, either as once, few or many, or as a class for expanded clones.

J	size	length	D	V	DNA	CDR3
TRBJ2-1	.	15	.	TRBV5-1	TGCGCCAGCAGCTCAGCAGGGGGGCGTTACAATGAGCAGTTCTTC	CASSSAGGRYNEQFF
TRBJ2-7	.	16	TRBD2	TRBV7-3	TGTGCCAGCATGCCCAGACTAGCGGAGAGCTCCTACGAGCAGTACTTC	CASMPRLAESSYEQYF
TRBJ2-7	.	13	.	TRBV5-1	TGCGCCAGCAGCTCCTTACCGGTGAGGGAGCAGTACTTC	CASSSLPVREQYF
TRBJ2-2	.	12	.	TRBV29-1	TGCAGCGTCCCCGCGGGCACCGGGGAGCTGTTTTTT	CSVPAGTGELFF
TRBJ2-2	.	16	TRBD2	TRBV5-1	TGCGCCAGCAGCCGGAGGACTAGCGGGGACACCGGGGAGCTGTTTTTT	CASSRRTSGDTGELFF
TRBJ2-7	.	11	.	TRBV5-1	TGCGCCAGCAGGGGCTTTTACGAGCAGTACTTC	CASRGFYEQYF
TRBJ2-2	.	16	.	TRBV28	TGTGCCAGCAGTTTCACGGGACTCACGAACACCGGGGAGCTGTTTTTT	CASSFTGLTNTGELFF
TRBJ1-4	few	16	.	TRBV5-1	TGCGCCAGCAGCTTGGCCCCCGGGAGCCAAAATGAAAAACTGTTTTTT	CASSLAPGSQNEKLFF
TRBJ1-1	.	16	TRBD1	TRBV27	TGTGCCAGCAGGACTAGACAGGGGGCGGTGAACACTGAAGCTTTCTTT	CASRTRQGAVNTEAFF
TRBJ2-3	.	12	.	TRBV29-1	TGCAGCGTAGCCGCGGATGCAGATACGCAGTATTTT	CSVAADADTQYF
TRBJ2-2	.	12	.	TRBV5-6	TGTGCCAGCAGCTTGACGAGCGGGGAGCTGTTTTTT	CASSLTSGELFF
TRBJ2-2	.	15	TRBD2	TRBV27	TGTGCCAGCACCCAACTAGCGTTGAACACCGGGGAGCTGTTTTTT	CASTQLALNTGELFF
TRBJ1-1	.	15	.	TRBV18	TGTGCCAGCTCACGTCATAGTCCGGTACGAACTGAAGCTTTCTTT	CASSRHSPVRTEAFF
TRBJ2-3	.	16	TRBD1	TRBV28	TGTGCCAGCAGCCCCGGGACAGGGTATAGCACAGATACGCAGTATTTT	CASSPGTGYSTDTQYF
TRBJ1-6	.	18	.	TRBV5-3	TGTGCCAGAAGCTTGGTCGTGGCAGGGGACTCCTATAATTCACCCCTCCACTTT	CARSLVVAGDSYNSPLHF
TRBJ2-7	.	14	.	TRBV5-4	TGTGCCAGCAGCTTGCGAGACAGTTCCTACGAGCAGTACTTC	CASSLRDSSYEQYF
TRBJ1-3	.	15	.	TRBV6-5	TGTGCCAGCCGACTCGACAGATCAGGAGGAAACACCATATATTTT	CASRLDRSGGNTIYF
TRBJ2-2	.	13	.	TRBV5-1	TGCGCCAGCAGCTTGGCGGGCACCGGGGAGCTGTTTTTT	CASSLAGTGELFF
TRBJ2-1	.	16	TRBD2	TRBV6-6	TGTGCCAGCAGGAACAGACTAGCGGGAGTCGGCAATGAGCAGTTCTTC	CASRNRLAGVGNEQFF
TRBJ1-4	.	16	.	TRBV15	TGTGCCACCATAGCTGGCTCAGGGGCTACTAATGAAAAACTGTTTTTT	CATIAGSGATNEKLFF
TRBJ2-2	.	14	TRBD1	TRBV6-5	TGTGCCACGCAAGGGGGCGCCCGGACCGGGGAGCTGTTTTTT	CATQGGARTGELFF
TRBJ1-4	.	15	.	TRBV7-2	TGTGCCAGCAGTCGTTGGGGAGGGACTAATGAAAAACTGTTTTTT	CASSRWGGTNEKLFF
TRBJ2-7	.	15	.	TRBV10-3	TGTGCCATCCGAGCTGGGCAGGACAGCGTCTACGAGCAGTACTTC	CAIRAGQDSVYEQYF
TRBJ1-5	.	15	TRBD1	TRBV6-1	TGTGCCAGCAGTGGCCGGGACAGTTTATTTCAGCCCCAGCATTTT	CASSGRDSLFQPQHF
TRBJ1-2	.	15	.	TRBV7-9	TGTGCCAGCAGCCCGACCGCCCAGGGGAACTATGGCTACACCTTC	CASSPTAQGNYGYTF
TRBJ2-7	once	13	.	TRBV28	TGTGCCAGCAGACAGGATAACTCCTACGAGCAGTACTTC	CASRQDNSYEQYF
TRBJ2-1	.	15	.	TRBV19	TGTGCCAGTAGTATCTCAGGGGCTCTCTACAATGAGCAGTTCTTC	CASSISGALYNEQFF
TRBJ2-1	.	15	TRBD2	TRBV6-5	TGTGCCAGCAGGATAGCGGGTGGGTCCTACAATGAGCAGTTCTTC	CASRIAGGSYNEQFF
TRBJ2-7	.	15	TRBD1	TRBV2	TGTGCCAGCAGGGATTCGACAGGGATGACCTACGAGCAGTACTTC	CASRDSTGMTYEQYF
TRBJ1-1	.	17	.	TRBV7-8	TGTGCCAGCAGCTTAGCGACCGGCGGCTCACAGGGCACTGAAGCTTTCTTT	CASSLATGGSQGTEAFF
TRBJ2-7	.	14	.	TRBV28	TGTGCCGGAGCCTGGAGGCCGAGACCCTACGAGCAGTACTTC	CAGAWRPRPYEQYF
TRBJ1-1	.	11	.	TRBV20-1	TGCAGTGCTAGAGAAACAACTGAAGCTTTCTTT	CSARETTEAFF
TRBJ1-5	.	15	TRBD1	TRBV4-1	TGCGCCAGCAGTCCAGGGGGCTTTGGCAATCAGCCCCAGCATTTT	CASSPGGFGNQPQHF